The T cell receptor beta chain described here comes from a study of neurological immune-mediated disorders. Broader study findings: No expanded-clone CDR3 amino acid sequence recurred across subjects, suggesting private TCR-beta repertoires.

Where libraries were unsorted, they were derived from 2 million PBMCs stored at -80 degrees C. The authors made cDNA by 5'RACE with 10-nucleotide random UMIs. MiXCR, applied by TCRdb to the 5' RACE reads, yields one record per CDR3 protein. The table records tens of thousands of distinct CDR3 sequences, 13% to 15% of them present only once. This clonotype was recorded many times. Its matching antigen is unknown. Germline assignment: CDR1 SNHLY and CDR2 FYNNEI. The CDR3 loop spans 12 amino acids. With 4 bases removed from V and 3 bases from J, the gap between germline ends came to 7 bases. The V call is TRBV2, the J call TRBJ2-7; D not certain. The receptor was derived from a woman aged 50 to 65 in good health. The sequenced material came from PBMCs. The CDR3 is CASSVFDYEQYF. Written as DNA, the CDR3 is TGTGCCAGCAGTGTGTTCGACTACGAGCAGTACTTC. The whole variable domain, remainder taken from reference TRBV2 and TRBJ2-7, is EPEVTQTPSHQVTQMGQEVILRCVPISNHLYFYWYRQILGQKVEFLVSFYNNEISEKSEIFDDQFSVERPDGSNFTLKIRSTKLEDSAMYFCASSVFDYEQYFGPGTRLTVT.